This T cell receptor beta chain appears in the sequencing data of a study of blood T cell repertoires in COVID-19. Study details: From the United States, Italy and Spain came samples of acute and convalescent COVID-19. The analysed material was cDNA or gDNA that came from T cells, B-cell-depleted T cells, or PBMCs.

V lost 10 bases and J lost 3, with 13 bases in between. Germline values: CDR1 MDHEN, CDR2 SYDVKM. The CDR3 length is 13 residues. Enrolled through a virtual design, the participants were between roughly 18 and 90 years of age and came from around 25 US areas. Allocation to cohorts depended on clinical history reported by the participants. The method was immunoSEQ multiplex PCR; TCRdb's version includes in-frame clones alone and lacks a portion of them. Of a few hundred thousand clones in the sample, more than 75% were seen once. The clonotype was recovered from a woman aged 25 to 45 who had recovered from COVID-19. Sequenced sample: PBMCs or T cells enriched from blood (not recorded which). This rearrangement joins TRBV28 to TRBJ1-3; the D gene is possibly TRBD1 (5 bases). The CDR3 is CATGGGGGNTIYF. The CDR3 DNA follows: TGTGCCACCGGGGGGGGAGGTGGAAACACCATATATTTT.